This record concerns one T cell receptor (beta chain) sequence. Original analysis: Reference gene primers were amplified, and this amplification served to estimate nucleated cell counts. TCRdb keeps only in-frame clones here, not all; method: immunoSEQ multiplex PCR. The DNA gave D and trimming, while V, J and clone size come from that table. Among some 380,000 clones listed, about 80% were seen once. This entry belongs to a study of blood T cell repertoires in COVID-19. Across the whole study: The analysed material was cDNA or gDNA that came from T cells, B-cell-depleted T cells, or PBMCs.

With 5 bases clipped from V and 8 bases from J, the junction kept 13 bases outside the gene matches. The CDR3 is 15 residues long. In germline, CDR1 is SGHRS, CDR2 YFSETQ. The gene calls are TRBV5-1 and TRBJ2-1, with 7 bases that match TRBD2. Sequenced input: peripheral blood. The origin of this receptor is a human donor with acute or convalescent COVID-19. The donor label of this sample is uncertain. This chain's CDR3 is CASRQSVSSGDEQFF. CDR3 sequence (DNA): TGCGCCAGCAGGCAGAGTGTGTCGAGCGGGGATGAGCAGTTCTTC.